These 13 T cell receptor beta chains were all obtained from the same sample, sequenced in a study of blood T cell repertoires in COVID-19. Profiling relied on immunoSEQ multiplex PCR, and the TCRdb table lists in-frame clones only, not all of them. The sample contains roughly 230,000 clones, around four fifths of which appear only once. Sequences were obtained from peripheral blood. The receptors stem from a woman of 80 years or more with COVID-19, enrolled during active disease.

The CDR3 is CASSQDRDTQYF. CDR3 DNA sequence: TGTGCCAGCAGCCAAGATAGAGATACGCAGTATTTT. The V and J genes are TRBV4-2 and TRBJ2-3; D gene unclear. CDR3 length: 12 amino acids. V lost 0 bases to trimming and J lost 5 bases, with 3 bases between them. Per the germline V gene, CDR1 is LGHNA and CDR2 is YNFKEQ.

V and J are TRBV27 and TRBJ1-2; D not resolved. Germline V gives CDR1 MNHEY, CDR2 SMNVEV (reference sequence). V was cut by 5 bases and J by 6 bases, with 16 bases left in between. This CDR3 region has 14 residues. CDR3 amino acids: CASSPRVGRDGYTF. The CDR3 DNA follows: TGTGCCAGCAGTCCACGGGTTGGGAGGGATGGCTACACCTTC.

This clone has a single count. The chain couples TRBV28 to TRBJ1-5; TRBD1 is a possible D gene (6 bases). In germline, CDR1 is MDHEN, CDR2 SYDVKM. Trimming pared 2 bases from V and 0 bases from J, leaving 11 bases between. The CDR3 consists of 16 residues. The CDR3 sequence: CASSLPGDYSNQPQHF. The DNA of the CDR3 is TGTGCCAGCAGTTTACCAGGGGATTATAGCAATCAGCCCCAGCATTTT.

The chain carries TRBV7-9 and TRBJ1-2, with D hard to call. The CDR3 runs to 14 residues. Germline lookup yields CDR1 SEHNR and CDR2 FQNEAQ (reference sequence). Trimming left V 2 bases short and J 4 bases short, with 11 bases between. The CDR3 DNA reads TGTGCCAGCAGCTTAAACAGTCCCGTCTATGGCTACACCTTC. The encoded protein is CASSLNSPVYGYTF.

The genes are TRBV6-6 and TRBJ1-2; maybe TRBD1 (6 bases). The CDR3 is 13 residues long. Trimming removed 6 bases from V and 6 bases from J, with 14 bases in between. Germline CDR1 and CDR2: MNHNY and SVGAGI (reference sequence). The CDR3 DNA reads as TGTGCCAGCAGGGAACAGGGCGACGATGGCTACACCTTC. Protein sequence: CASREQGDDGYTF.

The rearrangement links TRBV4-1 to TRBJ1-4; 9 bases line up with TRBD1. Trimming cost V 3 bases and J 7 bases; bases outside gene matches: 12. This CDR3 spans 17 amino acids. Germline loops: CDR1 MGHRA, CDR2 YSYEKL. CDR3 bases: TGCGCCAGCAGCCAGAAAACCAAACAGGGGGCTGGTGAAAAACTGTTTTTT. Translated, it gives CASSQKTKQGAGEKLFF.

The genes are TRBV23-1 and TRBJ2-7, with D possibly being TRBD2 (6 bases). TRBV23-1 is noted as an ORF with a role that remains uncertain. V was cut by 2 bases and J by 4 bases, with 18 bases left in between. The CDR3 has 16 amino acids. CDR3 in DNA: TGCGCCAGCAGTCAAGGTGTATCTAGCGCGACTTACGAGCAGTACGTC. This sequence encodes CASSQGVSSATYEQYV.

This chain uses TRBV27 with TRBJ2-1; TRBD1 is a possible D gene (6 bases). Germline lookup yields CDR1 MNHEY and CDR2 SMNVEV (reference sequence). The CDR3 is made up of 14 amino acids. The germline V and J ends were trimmed by 6 bases and 5 bases, with 14 bases remaining between them. The CDR3 bases are TGTGCCAGCAGGTCGGGACAAATAAACAATGAGCAGTTCTTC. Amino acids: CASRSGQINNEQFF.

CDR3 loop: CASRGTGSNWGEKLFF. The CDR3, as DNA: TGTGCCAGCAGAGGGACAGGGAGCAATTGGGGGGAAAAACTGTTTTTT. This chain uses TRBV28 with TRBJ1-4; 9 nucleotides line up with TRBD1. V lost 6 bases and J lost 8; bases outside the gene matches: 13. CDR1 MDHEN and CDR2 SYDVKM come from the germline V gene. CDR3 size: 16 residues.

The chain is built from TRBV4-2 and TRBJ1-1; D possibly corresponds to TRBD1 (5 bases). V lost 4 bases and J lost 3, with 15 bases in between. The CDR3 length is 15 residues. Per the germline V gene, CDR1 is LGHNA and CDR2 is YNFKEQ. The CDR3 sequence is CASSRGDAKDTEAFF. The CDR3 DNA is TGTGCCAGCAGCCGGGGGGACGCGAAGGACACTGAAGCTTTCTTT.

J is TRBJ2-3 and V is TRBV14; 10 bases match TRBD2. This CDR3 comprises 16 residues. V shed 2 bases, J shed 6 bases, and the junction held 8 bases outside the gene matches. The V gene's germline CDR1 is SGHDN and CDR2 FVKESK. The CDR3 DNA reads as TGTGCCAGCAGCCAACGGACTAGCGGTTTGTGGGATACGCAGTATTTT. This gives the protein CASSQRTSGLWDTQYF.

The chain links TRBV5-4 to TRBJ2-1; TRBD2 aligns across 7 bases. The CDR3 sequence is 13 residues long. V lost 4 bases to trimming and J lost 10 bases; unmatched junction nucleotides: 8. CDR1 is SGHNT and CDR2 is YYREEE in the germline V gene (reference sequence). The CDR3 reads CASSRTSGREQFF. Written as DNA, the CDR3 is TGTGCCAGCAGCCGGACTAGTGGGCGGGAGCAGTTCTTC.

The rearrangement links TRBV13 to TRBJ1-1; D gene unclear. Between the trimmed V and J ends, which lost 0 bases and 8 bases, there was a span of 10 bases. Germline V gene sequence: CDR1 PRHDT, CDR2 FYEKMQ (reference sequence). This CDR3 comprises 13 residues. CDR3 amino acids: CASSLGLGGEAFF. Here the CDR3 DNA reads TGTGCCAGCAGCTTAGGCCTGGGAGGGGAAGCTTTCTTT.